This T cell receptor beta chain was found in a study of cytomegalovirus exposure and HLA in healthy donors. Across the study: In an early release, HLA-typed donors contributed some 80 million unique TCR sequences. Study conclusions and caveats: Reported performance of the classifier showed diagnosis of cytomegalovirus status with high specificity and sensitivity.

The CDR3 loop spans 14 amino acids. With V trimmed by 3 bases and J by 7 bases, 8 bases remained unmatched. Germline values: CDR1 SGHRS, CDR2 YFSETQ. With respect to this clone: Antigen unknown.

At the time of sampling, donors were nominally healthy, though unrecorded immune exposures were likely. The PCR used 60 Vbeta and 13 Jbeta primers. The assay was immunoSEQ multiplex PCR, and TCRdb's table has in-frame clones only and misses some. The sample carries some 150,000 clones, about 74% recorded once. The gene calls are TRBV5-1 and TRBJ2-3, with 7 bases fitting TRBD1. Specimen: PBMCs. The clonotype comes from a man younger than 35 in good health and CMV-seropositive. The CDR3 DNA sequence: TGCGCCAGCAGCTCCCAGACAGGGCCATATACGCAGTATTTT. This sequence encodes CASSSQTGPYTQYF.